The 21 T cell receptor beta chains listed next were all sequenced from one sample in a study of cytomegalovirus exposure and HLA in healthy donors. Only in-frame clones appear in the TCRdb table, and some are missing; sequencing was by immunoSEQ multiplex PCR. The repertoire holds about 150,000 clones, with roughly 90% as singletons. The specimen was PBMCs. The receptors were gathered from a man younger than 35 in good health and CMV-seropositive.

This chain links TRBV1 with TRBJ2-1; the table's D call, TRBD2, was not checked against the DNA. TRBV1 corresponds to a pseudogene. The CDR3 length is 20 residues. CDR3 region: CTSSQDQELAGVCSYNEQFF. The CDR3 DNA reads TGCACCAGCAGCCAAGATCAAGAACTAGCGGGGGTCTGCTCCTACAATGAGCAGTTCTTC.

This clone showed up just a few times. The chain joins TRBV2 to TRBJ2-1; 10 nucleotides align to TRBD2. The germline gives CDR1 SNHLY, CDR2 FYNNEI. The CDR3 covers 16 residues. The V segment lost 4 bases and the J segment 1 base; nucleotides outside the gene matches: 4. CDR3 protein: CASSVSGRRSYNEQFF. The CDR3 DNA reads TGTGCCAGCAGTGTTAGCGGGAGGAGGTCCTACAATGAGCAGTTCTTC.

V is TRBV7-3 and J is TRBJ2-1; D perhaps matches TRBD2 (5 bases). CDR1 is SGHTA and CDR2 is FQGTGA in the germline V gene. V lost 0 bases to trimming and J lost 7 bases, with 10 bases between them. This CDR3 is built from 14 residues. CDR3 nucleotides: TGTGCCAGCAGCTTAACGTCCGGGAATAATGAGCAGTTCTTC. This gives the protein CASSLTSGNNEQFF.

The V call is TRBV27, the J call TRBJ1-1; 8 bases align to TRBD1. V shed 5 bases and J 8 bases; nucleotides not matched to a gene: 7. Per the germline V gene, CDR1 is MNHEY and CDR2 is SMNVEV (reference sequence). The CDR3 loop spans 13 amino acids. CDR3 bases: TGTGCCAGCAGTAAAGACCGGGACAGGGAAGCTTTCTTT. Its protein product is CASSKDRDREAFF.

The rearrangement links TRBV11-2 to TRBJ2-7; 12 positions agree with TRBD2. The V segment lost 5 bases and the J segment 10 bases; nucleotides outside the gene matches: 6. The V gene's germline CDR1 is SGHAT and CDR2 FQNNGV. The CDR3 sequence is 13 residues long. The DNA for the CDR3 is TGTGCCAGCAGCGATGGACTAGCGGGAACACAGTACTTC. Translated, it gives CASSDGLAGTQYF.

This sequence joins TRBV7-8 and TRBJ1-5; possibly TRBD1 for D (6 bases). From germline, CDR1 is SGHVS and CDR2 FQNEAQ. CDR3 length equals 18 residues. V was trimmed by 1 base and J by 4 bases, leaving 20 bases between them. The CDR3 loop reads CASSLDYLQGDLNQPQHF. Here the CDR3 DNA reads TGTGCCAGCAGCTTAGACTACCTACAGGGTGATCTAAATCAGCCCCAGCATTTT.

The rearrangement links TRBV7-9 to TRBJ2-2; 8 positions agree with TRBD2. The CDR3 runs 18 residues. Germline V CDR1 and CDR2: SEHNR, FQNEAQ (reference sequence). The V segment lost 5 bases and the J segment 5 bases; nucleotides outside the gene matches: 16. CDR3 loop: CASSPSLLPRGRTGELFF. The CDR3 region has the DNA TGTGCCAGCAGCCCCTCCCTACTTCCCCGCGGGAGGACCGGGGAGCTGTTTTTT.

The chain combines TRBV7-2 with TRBJ1-2; TRBD1 agrees at 7 bases. The CDR3 is 16 residues long. In germline, CDR1 is SGHTA, CDR2 FQGNSA. V dropped 5 bases and J dropped 1; count of bases not matched to a gene: 10. The CDR3 nucleotides are TGTGCCAGCAGCCCTCGCCGACAGGGTGGTAACTATGGCTACACCTTC. Protein product: CASSPRRQGGNYGYTF.

The chain links TRBV27 to TRBJ2-3; 13 bases fit TRBD2. J gave up 4 bases and V 2 bases, and 6 bases lay outside the gene matches. This CDR3 is 17 amino acids long. Germline-derived CDR1 and CDR2 are MNHEY and SMNVEV (reference sequence). CDR3 sequence (DNA): TGTGCCAGCAGTTTACGAACTAGCGGGAGGGAGGCAGATACGCAGTATTTT. Amino acids: CASSLRTSGREADTQYF.

The gene calls are TRBV19 and TRBJ2-5; 8 bases are a match to TRBD2. CDR3 length equals 15 residues. Trimming removed 3 bases from V and 9 bases from J; junction bases left unmatched: 12. From germline, CDR1 is LNHDA and CDR2 SQIVND (reference sequence). CDR3 bases: TGTGCCAGTAGTATGGTCCATGCGACGCGGGAGGCCCAGTACTTC. It specifies CASSMVHATREAQYF. The whole variable domain, remainder taken from reference TRBV19 and TRBJ2-5, is DGGITQSPKYLFRKEGQNVTLSCEQNLNHDAMYWYRQDPGQGLRLIYYSQIVNDFQKGDIAEGYSVSREKKESFPLTVTSAQKNPTAFYLCASSMVHATREAQYFGPGTRLLVL.

This chain links TRBV6-5 with TRBJ1-2; D is possibly TRBD1 (5 bases). This CDR3 has 14 residues. Trimming removed 0 bases from V and 4 bases from J, with 9 bases in between. Per germline, CDR1 MNHEY and CDR2 SVGAGI. For the CDR3, the DNA is TGTGCCAGCAGTTACTCACGGCAGGGCTATGGCTACACCTTC. Translating it yields CASSYSRQGYGYTF.

This clone appeared once. The chain recombines TRBV2 with TRBJ1-1; 8 bases map to TRBD1. Germline V gives CDR1 SNHLY, CDR2 FYNNEI. This CDR3 comprises 15 residues. With V trimmed by 6 bases and J by 4 bases, 10 bases remained unmatched. CDR3 nucleotides: TGTGCCAGCAGGGATGCAGGGGGCGCGGGCACTGAAGCTTTCTTT. This codes for CASRDAGGAGTEAFF. Filled out from reference TRBV2 and TRBJ1-1, the complete variable domain reads EPEVTQTPSHQVTQMGQEVILRCVPISNHLYFYWYRQILGQKVEFLVSFYNNEISEKSEIFDDQFSVERPDGSNFTLKIRSTKLEDSAMYFCASRDAGGAGTEAFFGQGTRLTVV.

This clone came up once. The chain has TRBV6-5 and TRBJ2-1; 7 bases are a match to TRBD2. The V and J ends lost 6 bases and 5 bases, in that order; junction bases with no gene match: 4. CDR3 length: 13 residues. CDR1 is MNHEY, CDR2 SVGAGI, per germline. As DNA, the CDR3 is TGTGCCAGCAGAAAAGCGGGGAACAATGAGCAGTTCTTC. It is translated as CASRKAGNNEQFF.

The CDR3 DNA sequence: TGTGCCACCCTCGGGGGGACCTTGGGTGAAGCTTTCTTT. Its protein is CATLGGTLGEAFF. The gene calls are TRBV27 and TRBJ1-1, with D possibly TRBD1 on 5 matching bases. Germline V CDR1 and CDR2: MNHEY, SMNVEV (reference sequence). Deletions cut 10 bases from V and 7 bases from J, with 19 bases between. CDR3 size: 13 residues.

The chain carries TRBV5-1 and TRBJ2-2; 10 nucleotides line up with TRBD2. The CDR3 runs to 15 residues. The junction had 9 bases not matched to a gene; V was cut back by 3 bases and J by 10 bases. Germline V gene sequence: CDR1 SGHRS, CDR2 YFSETQ. In DNA form, the CDR3 reads TGCGCCAGCAGCTGGATAGCGGGAGGAACAATGGAGCTGTTTTTT. Protein product: CASSWIAGGTMELFF.

The chain combines TRBV19 with TRBJ2-7; 11 nucleotides align to TRBD1. This CDR3 comprises 14 residues. Trimming took 8 bases from V and 2 from J; bases not matched to a gene: 5. Germline V CDR1 and CDR2: LNHDA, SQIVND (reference sequence). In DNA form, the CDR3 reads TGTGCCAGTGGGAGGACAGGGGGCCCCTACGAGCAGTACTTC. This encodes CASGRTGGPYEQYF.

The chain carries TRBV27 and TRBJ1-2; no firm D call. CDR3 length: 17 residues. The germline V gene has CDR1 MNHEY and CDR2 SMNVEV (reference sequence). Trimming stripped 6 bases from V and 1 base from J, with 21 bases between. This chain's CDR3 is CASRPKTYSTLNYGYTF. The CDR3, as DNA: TGTGCCAGCAGACCTAAGACCTACAGTACCCTTAACTATGGCTACACCTTC.

This clone showed up just once. The J gene is TRBJ1-4, the V gene TRBV9; no clear D. There are 14 residues in the CDR3. V was clipped by 0 bases and J by 4 bases, with 7 bases between them. Germline CDR1 SGDLS, CDR2 YYNGEE. This CDR3 reads CASSVDMVNEKLFF. The DNA of the CDR3 is TGTGCCAGCAGCGTAGACATGGTTAATGAAAAACTGTTTTTT.

The chain links TRBV7-2 to TRBJ1-1; TRBD1 agrees at 9 bases. Trimming at V came to 5 bases and at J to 5 bases, leaving 9 bases not matched to a gene. Germline CDR1 is SGHTA and CDR2 is FQGNSA. CDR3 length: 15 amino acids. The CDR3 protein is CASSRGQGRGTEAFF. DNA for the CDR3: TGTGCCAGCAGCAGGGGACAGGGTCGGGGGACTGAAGCTTTCTTT.

The rearrangement links TRBV19 to TRBJ2-1; tentatively, D is TRBD2 (5 bases). Germline assignment: CDR1 LNHDA and CDR2 SQIVND (reference sequence). V was trimmed by 6 bases and J by 7 bases, leaving 19 bases between them. The length of the CDR3 is 15 residues. CDR3 DNA: TGTGCCAGTAGCCTCCCCGGACTCACCGGGAATGAGCAGTTCTTC. Its translation: CASSLPGLTGNEQFF.

V usage is TRBV29-1 and J usage is TRBJ2-2, with a possible D match to TRBD1 (5 bases). Trimming removed 6 bases at V and 4 bases at J, with 15 bases between. The V gene's germline CDR1 is SQVTM and CDR2 ANQGSEA. The CDR3 contains 14 residues. This CDR3 is CSVQQGFLTGELFF. The CDR3, as DNA: TGCAGCGTCCAGCAGGGTTTCCTCACCGGGGAGCTGTTTTTT.